This T cell receptor beta chain was obtained from a study of CD8 T cells in ankylosing spondylitis. Researchers built TCR beta libraries using quantitative 5'-RACE with molecular barcodes. In TCRdb, the 5' RACE reads were re-called with MiXCR into one record per CDR3 protein. The sample lists about 160,000 distinct CDR3 sequences; just over 9.5% were seen once. A word on this clonotype: Its specificity is unknown.

Study-wide results and limits: What appeared characteristic of ankylosing spondylitis blood was a TCR beta motif of under 10 highly homologous variants. Earlier reports found some motif variants in synovial fluid and blood in reactive arthritis. Researchers reportedly found disease-linked clones significantly enriched in matched ankylosing spondylitis synovial fluid.

The CDR3 sequence is 14 residues long. Trimming pared 6 bases from V and 3 bases from J, leaving 14 bases between. Material for sequencing was blood, either unsorted or a sorted T cell fraction (not recorded which). The V and J genes are TRBV12-3 or TRBV12-4 and TRBJ1-2; possible D gene TRBD1, 5 bases. The clonotype comes from a female donor with ankylosing spondylitis or in good health (not recorded which). The CDR3 DNA reads TGTGCCAGCAGCCCCGGCGGGGCCCACTATGGCTACACCTTC. Encoded protein: CASSPGGAHYGYTF.